This TCR beta chain was observed in a study of blood T cell repertoires in COVID-19. Study background: COVID-19 samples collected from the United States, Italy and Spain covered acute and convalescent phases. T cells, B-cell-depleted T cells, or PBMCs provided the cDNA or gDNA that served as material.

Only in-frame clones appear in the TCRdb table, and some are missing; sequencing was by immunoSEQ multiplex PCR. The sample lists about 170,000 clones; about 85% were seen once. From germline, CDR1 is GTSNPN and CDR2 SVGIG (reference sequence). The CDR3 is 13 amino acids. Between the trimmed V and J ends, which lost 5 bases and 2 bases, there was a span of 13 bases. Material for sequencing was peripheral blood. The chain has TRBV30 and TRBJ2-7, with D perhaps TRBD1 or TRBD2 (7 bases each). This TCR derives from a man between 60 and 70 years old who had recovered from COVID-19. The DNA of the CDR3 is TGTGCCTGGGACAGGGAGGGCCCCTACGAGCAGTACTTC. It encodes CAWDREGPYEQYF.